The 31 T cell receptor beta chains below come from one sample, sequenced in a study of blood T cell repertoires in COVID-19. Profiling relied on immunoSEQ multiplex PCR, and the TCRdb table lists in-frame clones only, not all of them. The data show 150,000 to 180,000 clones, with 80% to 90% seen just once and roughly 8.3% held by the top ten. The sequencing input was peripheral blood. The receptors derive from an older woman with COVID-19, enrolled during active disease.

Notes on this clone: In the same sample, other DNA sequences code for this CDR3. The V and J genes are TRBV11-2 and TRBJ1-5; D unresolved. Germline lookup yields CDR1 SGHAT and CDR2 FQNNGV. This CDR3 region has 13 residues. V shed 4 bases and J shed 3 bases, with 7 bases lying between them. The CDR3 nucleotides are TGTGCCAGCAGCTCAGGCATCAATCAGCCCCAGCATTTT. Translating gives CASSSGINQPQHF. Complete variable domain (other parts from reference TRBV11-2 and TRBJ1-5): EAGVAQSPRYKIIEKRQSVAFWCNPISGHATLYWYQQILGQGPKLLIQFQNNGVVDDSQLPKDRFSAERLKGVDSTLKIQPAKLEDSAVYLCASSSGINQPQHFGDGTRLSIL.

This clone is a singleton in its sample. The genes are TRBV3-1 (or the pseudogene TRBV3-2) and TRBJ2-7; D gene unclear. Germline V gives CDR1 LGHDT, CDR2 YNNKEL (reference sequence). V was cut by 1 base and J by 0 bases, with 4 bases left in between. This CDR3 comprises 13 residues. The CDR3 nucleotides are TGTGCCAGCAGCCAAGTCAGCTCCTACGAGCAGTACTTC. Translating it yields CASSQVSSYEQYF.

This clone was seen a single time. This chain connects TRBV18 to TRBJ1-5; D remains ambiguous. This CDR3 has 14 amino acids. Trimming cost V 6 bases and J 5 bases, with 14 bases left between them. Germline V gene data show CDR1 as KGHSH and CDR2 as LQKENI. Here the CDR3 reads CASSQDKAYQPQHF. The CDR3 region has the DNA TGTGCCAGCTCGCAGGATAAAGCCTATCAGCCCCAGCATTTT.

This clone was seen a handful of times. CDR3: CASSQERTGLSGNTIYF. Here the CDR3 DNA reads TGCGCCAGCAGCCAAGAAAGGACAGGCCTCTCTGGAAACACCATATATTTT. The V and J genes are TRBV4-1 and TRBJ1-3; 7 positions match TRBD1. Germline lookup yields CDR1 MGHRA and CDR2 YSYEKL. J gave up 0 bases and V 0 bases, and 5 bases lay outside the gene matches. This CDR3 spans 17 amino acids.

This CDR3 is CASSGGVNTGELFF. The CDR3 nucleotides are TGTGCCAGTAGTGGAGGAGTTAACACCGGGGAGCTGTTTTTT. The rearrangement links TRBV19 to TRBJ2-2; D is perhaps TRBD2 (5 bases). The CDR3 runs to 14 residues. Germline V gene data show CDR1 as LNHDA and CDR2 as SQIVND (reference sequence). V gave up 5 bases and J gave up 2 bases, with 9 bases separating them.

The chain has TRBV5-4 and TRBJ2-5, with D perhaps TRBD2 (7 bases). The CDR3 runs to 15 residues. With 1 base removed from V and 3 bases from J, the gap between germline ends came to 13 bases. Per the germline V gene, CDR1 is SGHNT and CDR2 is YYREEE (reference sequence). This chain's CDR3 is CASSLSRGAEETQYF. The CDR3 DNA reads TGTGCCAGCAGCTTGTCTCGGGGGGCCGAAGAGACCCAGTACTTC.

This rearrangement joins TRBV2 to TRBJ1-5, with D unresolved. The CDR3 extends over 14 amino acids. V was cut by 3 bases and J by 5 bases, with 11 bases left in between. In germline, CDR1 is SNHLY, CDR2 FYNNEI. The CDR3 bases are TGTGCCAGCAGTGACTCGACATCCCATCAGCCCCAGCATTTT. Translating gives CASSDSTSHQPQHF.

The chain joins TRBV27 to TRBJ1-6, with D tentatively TRBD1 (5 bases). The ends were cut back, 4 bases at V and 2 bases at J, with 12 bases in the middle. The CDR3 has 16 amino acids. Per the germline V gene, CDR1 is MNHEY and CDR2 is SMNVEV (reference sequence). In DNA form, the CDR3 reads TGTGCCAGCAGTTCCCCCGGGGGGACCTATAATTCACCCCTCCACTTT. As protein: CASSSPGGTYNSPLHF.

The J gene is TRBJ2-3, the V gene TRBV11-3; TRBD2 matches 7 bases. The length of the CDR3 is 14 residues. Germline V gene lookup returns CDR1 SGHNT and CDR2 YENEEA. With V trimmed by 5 bases and J by 1 base, 3 bases remained unmatched. Here the CDR3 DNA reads TGTGCCAGCAGCCCTACTAGCGGCACAGATACGCAGTATTTT. Protein sequence: CASSPTSGTDTQYF.

The V call is TRBV6-2 or TRBV6-3, the J call TRBJ1-6, with D uncertain. Germline V gene lookup returns CDR1 MNHEY and CDR2 SVGEGT. This CDR3 is 11 amino acids long. Trimming cost V 2 bases and J 10 bases, with 3 bases left between them. The CDR3 region is CASSYGSPLHF. In DNA form, the CDR3 reads TGTGCCAGCAGTTACGGCTCACCCCTCCACTTT.

This clone has a count of ten or more. The chain is built from TRBV9 and TRBJ1-4, with 8 bases fitting TRBD1. Germline loops: CDR1 SGDLS, CDR2 YYNGEE. The V gene end was trimmed by 4 bases and the J gene end by 7 bases; junction bases not matched to a gene: 9. The CDR3 runs 15 residues. The CDR3 spells CASSPGTGVFEKLFF. The CDR3 DNA is TGTGCCAGCAGCCCTGGGACAGGAGTTTTTGAAAAACTGTTTTTT. Filled out from reference TRBV9 and TRBJ1-4, the complete variable domain reads DSGVTQTPKHLITATGQRVTLRCSPRSGDLSVYWYQQSLDQGLQFLIQYYNGEERAKGNILERFSAQQFPDLHSELNLSSLELGDSALYFCASSPGTGVFEKLFFGSGTQLSVL.

This clone was recorded once. The V call is TRBV4-1, the J call TRBJ1-4, with D unclear. The CDR3 totals 14 residues. Trimming stripped 0 bases from V and 5 bases from J, with 7 bases between. Germline lookup yields CDR1 MGHRA and CDR2 YSYEKL. This CDR3 is CASSQETPNEKLFF. For the CDR3, the DNA is TGCGCCAGCAGCCAAGAAACACCGAATGAAAAACTGTTTTTT.

This clone came up a few times. The V and J genes are TRBV7-3 and TRBJ2-1; 9 bases line up with TRBD1. The CDR3 totals 15 residues. From germline, CDR1 is SGHTA and CDR2 FQGTGA. V shed 4 bases and J 3 bases; nucleotides not matched to a gene: 4. CDR3: CASSSPDRGYNEQFF. In DNA, the CDR3 is TGTGCCAGCAGCTCCCCGGACAGGGGCTACAATGAGCAGTTCTTC.

V and J are TRBV7-9 and TRBJ1-4, with TRBD1 matching 8 bases. This CDR3 has 15 residues. The junction had 6 bases not matched to a gene; V was cut back by 1 base and J by 8 bases. Looked up from germline, CDR1 is SEHNR and CDR2 is FQNEAQ (reference sequence). CDR3 sequence reads: CASSLGTGRFEKLFF. The CDR3 nucleotides read TGTGCCAGCAGCTTAGGGACAGGGAGGTTCGAAAAACTGTTTTTT.

The chain uses TRBV3-1 (or the pseudogene TRBV3-2) and TRBJ1-5; no definite D call. Germline assignment: CDR1 LGHDT and CDR2 YNNKEL (reference sequence). Trimming removed 0 bases at V and 6 bases at J, with 9 bases between. This CDR3 has 14 amino acids. The CDR3: CASSQDFGIQPQHF. The CDR3 DNA sequence: TGTGCCAGCAGCCAAGATTTCGGGATTCAGCCCCAGCATTTT.

V usage is TRBV10-3 and J usage is TRBJ1-4; D may be TRBD1 (5 bases). The CDR3 runs to 16 residues. V lost 2 bases, J lost 1 base, and 11 bases lay in between. Germline CDR1 ENHRY, CDR2 SYGVKD. CDR3 in amino acids: CAISEGQGRTNEKLFF. DNA for the CDR3: TGTGCCATCAGTGAGGGGCAGGGAAGAACTAATGAAAAACTGTTTTTT.

The chain recombines TRBV7-8 with TRBJ2-7; D is uncertain. Trimming left V 1 base short and J 2 bases short, with 9 bases between. Germline-derived CDR1 and CDR2 are SGHVS and FQNEAQ. CDR3 length: 14 amino acids. The CDR3 region is CASSLGSGPYEQYV. In DNA, the CDR3 is TGTGCCAGCAGCTTAGGATCGGGTCCCTACGAGCAGTACGTC.

The V gene is TRBV9, the J gene TRBJ1-2; possible D gene TRBD1, 5 bases. This CDR3 is built from 14 residues. The germline CDR1 and CDR2 sequences are SGDLS and YYNGEE. Trimming took off 0 bases at V and 4 bases at J, with 10 bases between the two ends. CDR3 coding DNA: TGTGCCAGCAGCGTAGTTGGGACTGCCTATGGCTACACCTTC. Residues: CASSVVGTAYGYTF. Full variable domain (rest looked up from reference TRBV9 and TRBJ1-2): DSGVTQTPKHLITATGQRVTLRCSPRSGDLSVYWYQQSLDQGLQFLIQYYNGEERAKGNILERFSAQQFPDLHSELNLSSLELGDSALYFCASSVVGTAYGYTFGSGTRLTVV.

The chain uses TRBV19 and TRBJ2-2; 7 positions match TRBD1. Germline loops: CDR1 LNHDA, CDR2 SQIVND (reference sequence). This CDR3 is 13 amino acids long. V gave up 5 bases and J gave up 7 bases; unmatched junction bases: 4. The CDR3 is CASSATGLGELFF. In DNA form, the CDR3 reads TGTGCCAGTAGTGCGACAGGGCTCGGGGAGCTGTTTTTT. The full variable domain, rest sourced from reference TRBV19 and TRBJ2-2, is DGGITQSPKYLFRKEGQNVTLSCEQNLNHDAMYWYRQDPGQGLRLIYYSQIVNDFQKGDIAEGYSVSREKKESFPLTVTSAQKNPTAFYLCASSATGLGELFFGEGSRLTVL.

J is TRBJ1-1 and V is TRBV5-1; 8 positions agree with TRBD1. This CDR3 has 15 residues. The germline V gene has CDR1 SGHRS and CDR2 YFSETQ. Trimming took 4 bases from V and 5 from J; bases not matched to a gene: 10. CDR3 region: CASSARDRTGTEAFF. The CDR3 nucleotides read TGCGCCAGCAGCGCCCGGGACAGGACGGGGACTGAAGCTTTCTTT. Based on the CDR3 plus reference TRBV5-1 and TRBJ1-1, the full variable domain is KAGVTQTPRYLIKTRGQQVTLSCSPISGHRSVSWYQQTPGQGLQFLFEYFSETQRNKGNFPGRFSGRQFSNSRSEMNVSTLELGDSALYLCASSARDRTGTEAFFGQGTRLTVV.

The chain uses TRBV5-1 and TRBJ2-5, with a possible D match to TRBD2 (5 bases). With 4 bases removed from V and 3 bases from J, the gap between germline ends came to 13 bases. Germline CDR1 SGHRS, CDR2 YFSETQ. The CDR3 is 14 residues long. CDR3 coding DNA: TGCGCCAGCAGCAAGGAGGTGCGTAAAGAGACCCAGTACTTC. This codes for CASSKEVRKETQYF.

V usage is TRBV6-6 and J usage is TRBJ2-3, with TRBD1 matching over 7 bases. Trimming removed 5 bases from V and 5 bases from J; junction bases left unmatched: 4. The length of the CDR3 is 13 residues. Germline assignment: CDR1 MNHNY and CDR2 SVGAGI (reference sequence). CDR3: CASSRTGEDTQYF. The CDR3 nucleotides read TGTGCCAGCAGTCGCACAGGGGAAGATACGCAGTATTTT.

This clone was detected once. V usage is TRBV25-1 and J usage is TRBJ1-2; TRBD1 might be the D (5 bases). This CDR3 contains 12 residues. Trimming removed 5 bases at V and 5 bases at J, with 9 bases between. CDR1 and CDR2 from the germline V gene are MGHDK and SYGVNS. The CDR3 loop reads CASSRDSYGYTF. In DNA, the CDR3 is TGTGCCAGCAGTCGGGACTCTTATGGCTACACCTTC.

This sequence joins TRBV18 and TRBJ1-5, with D unresolved. The V and J ends lost 0 bases and 7 bases respectively, with 10 bases between them. The CDR3 length is 14 residues. Germline lookup yields CDR1 KGHSH and CDR2 LQKENI. CDR3 in DNA: TGTGCCAGCTCACCACCCCCCGGGAAACAGCCCCAGCATTTT. Its protein product is CASSPPPGKQPQHF.

The CDR3 loop is CAWSWDRNTEAFF. CDR3 in DNA: TGTGCCTGGAGCTGGGACAGGAACACTGAAGCTTTCTTT. This chain links TRBV30 with TRBJ1-1; 7 bases fit TRBD1. Germline CDR1 and CDR2: GTSNPN and SVGIG (reference sequence). There are 13 residues in the CDR3. The ends lost 3 bases at V and 1 base at J; junction bases unmatched: 2.

The chain is built from TRBV30 and TRBJ2-7, with D possibly matching TRBD1 (5 bases). CDR1 GTSNPN and CDR2 SVGIG come from the germline V gene (reference sequence). Trimming left V 2 bases short and J 5 bases short, with 10 bases between. CDR3 size: 12 residues. The DNA for the CDR3 is TGTGCCTGGAGTATGCAGGGCGACGAGCAGTACGTC. This sequence encodes CAWSMQGDEQYV.

V usage is TRBV6-5 and J usage is TRBJ2-2; 9 nucleotides line up with TRBD1. This CDR3 contains 13 residues. The germline gives CDR1 MNHEY, CDR2 SVGAGI. V lost 9 bases, J lost 1 base, and 0 bases stayed unmatched. CDR3 in amino acids: CARGQGNTGELFF. For the CDR3, the DNA is TGTGCCAGGGGACAGGGGAACACCGGGGAGCTGTTTTTT.

The rearrangement joins TRBV7-9 to TRBJ2-1; maybe TRBD2 (6 bases). This CDR3 comprises 15 residues. Trimming shortened V by 5 bases and J by 3 bases, and 14 bases separated the two germline ends. In germline, CDR1 is SEHNR, CDR2 FQNEAQ (reference sequence). The CDR3 region is CASSTRSGHYNEQFF. The CDR3 coding sequence is TGTGCCAGCAGCACAAGGAGCGGGCACTACAATGAGCAGTTCTTC.

The V gene is TRBV19, the J gene TRBJ1-1; D not resolved. CDR1 is LNHDA and CDR2 is SQIVND in the germline V gene (reference sequence). V was cut by 3 bases and J by 5 bases, with 7 bases left in between. There are 12 residues in the CDR3. In DNA, the CDR3 is TGTGCCAGTAGTATCGGGGTGACTGAAGCTTTCTTT. It is translated as CASSIGVTEAFF.

The V and J genes are TRBV29-1 and TRBJ2-3, with 9 bases lining up with TRBD2. Germline V CDR1 and CDR2: SQVTM, ANQGSEA. J was trimmed by 0 bases and V by 6 bases; bases with no gene match: 7. The CDR3 is 15 residues long. The CDR3 sequence is CSVLREGRSTDTQYF. The CDR3 DNA sequence: TGCAGCGTCCTGCGGGAGGGCCGGAGCACAGATACGCAGTATTTT.

V and J are TRBV7-2 and TRBJ2-4, with TRBD2 matching 11 bases. Germline CDR1 reads SGHTA; CDR2 reads FQGNSA. The CDR3 has 18 residues. Trimming removed 4 bases from V and 8 bases from J; junction bases left unmatched: 16. The CDR3 sequence is CASSWLLSGRATDYIQYF. In DNA form, the CDR3 reads TGTGCCAGCAGCTGGCTTCTTAGCGGGAGGGCCACTGATTACATTCAGTACTTC.